The 26 T cell receptor beta chains below come from one sample, sequenced in a study of blood T cell repertoires in COVID-19. Sequencing was performed with immunoSEQ multiplex PCR; in TCRdb, only in-frame clones are kept and a portion is missing. The sample lists 300,000 to 500,000 clones, 88% seen once, with around 0.95% in the top ten. Sequencing was carried out using PBMCs or T cells enriched from blood (not recorded which). These receptors were obtained from a woman in her 30s with acute COVID-19.

The V and J genes are TRBV27 and TRBJ2-7; TRBD2 matches at 7 bases. CDR1 and CDR2 from the germline V gene are MNHEY and SMNVEV (reference sequence). This CDR3 has 15 amino acids. V was clipped by 3 bases and J by 3 bases; unmatched bases: 8. For the CDR3, the DNA is TGTGCCAGCAGTTTCGGGCTAGCGGCAAACTACGAGCAGTACTTC. Translated, it gives CASSFGLAANYEQYF.

The rearrangement uses TRBV19 and TRBJ1-2, with TRBD1 identical over 9 bases. V gave up 4 bases and J gave up 1 base; unmatched junction bases: 10. The CDR3 contains 17 residues. Looked up from germline, CDR1 is LNHDA and CDR2 is SQIVND (reference sequence). Written as DNA, the CDR3 is TGTGCCAGTAGTAGCGGACAGGGGCCGTACTTTAACTATGGCTACACCTTC. Its translation: CASSSGQGPYFNYGYTF.

This chain connects TRBV12-3 or TRBV12-4 to TRBJ1-1; the D gene is possibly TRBD1 (5 bases). The CDR3 sequence is 13 residues long. V shed 2 bases and J shed 6 bases, with 10 bases lying between them. DNA for the CDR3: TGTGCCAGCAGTTTAATCCAGGGCGCTGAAGCTTTCTTT. Translation gives CASSLIQGAEAFF.

The V and J genes are TRBV27 and TRBJ1-4, with D unclear. This CDR3 is built from 14 residues. CDR1 and CDR2 (germline): MNHEY, SMNVEV (reference sequence). With 0 bases removed from V and 4 bases from J, the gap between germline ends came to 6 bases. CDR3 residues: CASSLSRSNEKLFF. CDR3 nucleotides: TGTGCCAGCAGTTTATCGAGGAGTAATGAAAAACTGTTTTTT.

V is TRBV7-2 and J is TRBJ1-2; 8 nucleotides match TRBD1. This CDR3 has 15 residues. V shed 2 bases and J 2 bases; nucleotides not matched to a gene: 4. CDR1 is SGHTA, CDR2 FQGNSA, per germline. The CDR3 DNA reads TGTGCCAGCAGCTTACAGGGGGCTGGGAACTATGGCTACACCTTC. Encoded protein: CASSLQGAGNYGYTF.

The rearrangement joins TRBV28 to TRBJ2-1, with D tentatively TRBD2 (6 bases). V was clipped by 10 bases and J by 6 bases, with 16 bases between them. This CDR3 has 13 residues. Germline V lookup: CDR1 MDHEN, CDR2 SYDVKM. The CDR3 here is CATSGDLLNEQFF. The CDR3 nucleotides are TGTGCCACCTCGGGGGATCTACTCAATGAGCAGTTCTTC.

This clone was counted only a few times. This chain connects TRBV6-1 to TRBJ2-7; D call uncertain. In germline, CDR1 is MNHNS, CDR2 SASEGT. This CDR3 region has 13 residues. Trimming shortened V by 3 bases and J by 3 bases, and 9 bases separated the two germline ends. The DNA of the CDR3 is TGTGCCAGCAGTGAGGTACAGATCTACGAGCAGTACTTC. Amino acids: CASSEVQIYEQYF.

V gene TRBV7-2 combines with J gene TRBJ2-2; 9 bases match TRBD1. Losses at the gene ends were 5 bases for V and 3 bases for J; bases not matched to a gene: 1. This CDR3 is 14 amino acids long. Per the germline V gene, CDR1 is SGHTA and CDR2 is FQGNSA. The CDR3 region is CASSRTGDTGELFF. The CDR3 DNA follows: TGTGCCAGCAGCCGGACAGGGGACACCGGGGAGCTGTTTTTT.

CDR3 sequence: CAWSVGSGDLSEQFF. The CDR3 coding sequence is TGTGCCTGGAGTGTGGGTAGCGGGGATCTCTCTGAGCAGTTCTTC. V gene TRBV30 combines with J gene TRBJ2-1, with 8 bases fitting TRBD2. Germline trimming cut 0 bases from V and 9 bases from J; bases unmatched to any gene: 10. Germline-derived CDR1 and CDR2 are GTSNPN and SVGIG (reference sequence). The CDR3 is made up of 15 amino acids.

This chain joins TRBV15 and TRBJ2-2; TRBD1 aligns across 8 bases. The CDR3 length is 16 residues. Germline lookup yields CDR1 LNHNV and CDR2 YYDKDF (reference sequence). Losses at the gene ends were 0 bases for V and 7 bases for J; bases not matched to a gene: 7. The CDR3 is CATSRDRTGLGGELFF. The DNA for the CDR3 is TGTGCCACCAGCAGAGATAGGACAGGGTTGGGCGGGGAGCTGTTTTTT.

V usage is TRBV7-9 and J usage is TRBJ2-7; D is perhaps TRBD2 (7 bases). Trimming stripped 4 bases from V and 3 bases from J, with 25 bases between. This CDR3 region has 18 residues. Germline CDR1 is SEHNR and CDR2 is FQNEAQ (reference sequence). CDR3 in amino acids: CASSSPTAWGGQNYEQYF. In nucleotides, the CDR3 is TGTGCCAGCAGCTCCCCTACGGCTTGGGGGGGCCAAAACTACGAGCAGTACTTC.

The chain links TRBV28 to TRBJ2-6; possibly TRBD2 for D (6 bases). The ends were cut back, 7 bases at V and 0 bases at J, with 19 bases in the middle. Germline V gives CDR1 MDHEN, CDR2 SYDVKM. The length of the CDR3 is 18 residues. The CDR3: CASKSYSWGVSGANVLTF. The CDR3 nucleotides are TGTGCCAGCAAGTCTTATTCTTGGGGGGTCTCTGGGGCCAACGTCCTGACTTTC.

This chain uses TRBV19 with TRBJ2-3; D is unclear. V shed 3 bases and J shed 11 bases, with 12 bases lying between them. Germline V gives CDR1 LNHDA, CDR2 SQIVND (reference sequence). The CDR3 is 12 residues long. CDR3 protein: CASSMSFHGQYF. The CDR3 DNA sequence: TGTGCCAGTAGTATGTCCTTCCACGGGCAGTATTTT.

The chain uses TRBV6-5 and TRBJ2-3; 10 bases line up with TRBD1. This CDR3 comprises 15 residues. The germline gives CDR1 MNHEY, CDR2 SVGAGI. Trimming took 6 bases from V and 2 from J; bases not matched to a gene: 5. The CDR3 region is CASSPGQGFTDTQYF. The CDR3, as DNA: TGTGCCAGCAGCCCGGGACAGGGGTTCACAGATACGCAGTATTTT.

The chain uses TRBV5-1 and TRBJ1-4; perhaps TRBD1 as D (6 bases). Germline-derived CDR1 and CDR2 are SGHRS and YFSETQ. CDR3 size: 15 residues. Trimming pared 4 bases from V and 2 bases from J, leaving 12 bases between. CDR3 amino acids: CASSPTGQTNEKLFF. CDR3 nucleotides: TGCGCCAGCAGCCCGACCGGACAGACTAATGAAAAACTGTTTTTT.

The chain joins TRBV5-1 to TRBJ1-1; tentative D call: TRBD1 (6 bases). CDR3 size: 14 residues. Trimming took off 9 bases at V and 1 base at J, with 16 bases between the two ends. Germline V CDR1 and CDR2: SGHRS, YFSETQ. The CDR3 loop is CATRRGLGNTEAFF. The CDR3 DNA is TGCGCCACCAGGAGGGGGTTGGGGAACACTGAAGCTTTCTTT.

This chain joins TRBV18 and TRBJ1-1, with TRBD1 matching 9 bases. The CDR3 is 16 amino acids. Germline V gives CDR1 KGHSH, CDR2 LQKENI. After removal of 4 bases from V and 5 bases from J, the junction contained 11 bases not matched to a gene. CDR3 sequence reads: CASSLSQQGARTEAFF. The CDR3 DNA sequence: TGTGCCAGCTCACTTTCTCAACAGGGGGCGCGAACTGAAGCTTTCTTT.

This chain connects TRBV5-1 to TRBJ1-2; the match to TRBD1 covers 7 bases. In germline, CDR1 is SGHRS, CDR2 YFSETQ. The length of the CDR3 is 14 residues. With V trimmed by 4 bases and J by 8 bases, 11 bases remained unmatched. Here the CDR3 DNA reads TGCGCCAGCAGCCTCAGACAGGGTTTCAGCGGCTACACCTTC. Its translation: CASSLRQGFSGYTF. The variable domain in full, completed from reference TRBV5-1 and TRBJ1-2, reads KAGVTQTPRYLIKTRGQQVTLSCSPISGHRSVSWYQQTPGQGLQFLFEYFSETQRNKGNFPGRFSGRQFSNSRSEMNVSTLELGDSALYLCASSLRQGFSGYTFGSGTRLTVV.

CDR3 sequence reads: CASSPPGVNTEAFF. Here the CDR3 DNA reads TGTGCCAGCTCACCACCAGGGGTGAACACTGAAGCTTTCTTT. The rearrangement joins TRBV18 to TRBJ1-1; the D gene is possibly TRBD1 (5 bases). This CDR3 has 14 amino acids. The V end was cut by 0 bases, the J end by 0 bases, with 5 bases between. CDR1 and CDR2 from the germline V gene are KGHSH and LQKENI.

This clone appeared once. The chain is built from TRBV3-1 (or the pseudogene TRBV3-2) and TRBJ1-2, with 9 positions matching TRBD1. CDR1 LGHDT and CDR2 YNNKEL come from the germline V gene (reference sequence). J lost 0 bases, V lost 4 bases, and 6 bases had no gene match. CDR3 length: 16 residues. CDR3 coding DNA: TGTGCCAGCAGCCTAAGGGACAGGGCTACTAACTATGGCTACACCTTC. Its translation is CASSLRDRATNYGYTF.

The chain combines TRBV30 with TRBJ1-5, with 10 positions matching TRBD1. CDR3 length: 15 residues. Trimming removed 1 base from V and 3 bases from J; junction bases left unmatched: 3. Per germline, CDR1 GTSNPN and CDR2 SVGIG (reference sequence). The CDR3 DNA follows: TGTGCCTGGAGTGAGGGGACAGGGGCCAATCAGCCCCAGCATTTT. This sequence encodes CAWSEGTGANQPQHF.

This clone appeared a single time. This chain joins TRBV7-2 and TRBJ2-1; possible D gene TRBD2, 5 bases. The V end was cut by 4 bases, the J end by 8 bases, with 12 bases between. Germline V gives CDR1 SGHTA, CDR2 FQGNSA. The CDR3 loop spans 13 amino acids. The CDR3 region has the DNA TGTGCCAGCAGCTCCGGACTTAGCGATGAGCAGTTCTTC. Translation gives CASSSGLSDEQFF.

V gene TRBV6-2 or TRBV6-3 combines with J gene TRBJ2-7, with 8 bases fitting TRBD1. Germline lookup yields CDR1 MNHEY and CDR2 SVGEGT. This CDR3 has 16 amino acids. V was clipped by 4 bases and J by 2 bases; unmatched bases: 10. CDR3 amino acids: CASSLIGQGAPYEQYF. CDR3 nucleotide sequence: TGTGCCAGCAGTTTAATCGGACAGGGCGCGCCCTACGAGCAGTACTTC.

This chain uses TRBV7-3 with TRBJ2-7; TRBD1 matches at 9 bases. J gave up 2 bases and V 5 bases, and 4 bases lay outside the gene matches. This CDR3 region has 14 residues. Germline CDR1 SGHTA, CDR2 FQGTGA. CDR3: CASSLTGGTYEQYF. The CDR3 DNA reads as TGTGCCAGCAGCCTGACAGGGGGAACCTACGAGCAGTACTTC.

This clone occurred a few times. The chain employs TRBV10-2 and TRBJ1-5, with 10 bases lining up with TRBD1. With 4 bases clipped from V and 2 bases from J, the junction kept 2 bases outside the gene matches. There are 15 residues in the CDR3. CDR1 and CDR2 (germline): WSHSY, SAAADI. Here the CDR3 DNA reads TGCGCCAGCAGTGCCGGGACAGGGGGCAATCAGCCCCAGCATTTT. Its translation: CASSAGTGGNQPQHF.

The CDR3 protein is CASSLASVPGGSGEQYF. The CDR3 DNA follows: TGTGCCAGCAGCTTGGCCTCGGTCCCGGGGGGAAGTGGGGAGCAGTACTTC. The chain carries TRBV5-5 and TRBJ2-7; 7 bases map to TRBD2. The CDR3 totals 17 residues. With 0 bases clipped from V and 7 bases from J, the junction kept 16 bases outside the gene matches. The germline V gene has CDR1 SGHKS and CDR2 YYEKEE (reference sequence).